This T cell receptor beta chain comes out of a study of spatial heterogeneity in lung cancer. The germline V gene encodes CDR1 SGDLS and CDR2 YYNGEE. The CDR3 loop spans 18 amino acids. The V gene end was trimmed by 4 bases and the J gene end by 1 base; junction bases not matched to a gene: 5. Time point noted: blood at routine non-recurrence follow-up after resection. TCRdb recomputed calls from the 5' RACE reads with MiXCR, one row per CDR3 protein. The sample records tens of thousands of distinct CDR3 sequences, roughly 8.9% being singletons. This sequence originates from a female donor with early-stage non-small cell lung cancer. The sample consisted of PBMCs, taken at follow-up. The rearrangement links TRBV9 to TRBJ2-6; 13 bases agree with TRBD2. In DNA, the CDR3 is TGTGCCAGCAGCCAACGGACTAGCGGGGGTTCTGGGGCCAACGTCCTGACTTTC. Translating it yields CASSQRTSGGSGANVLTF.